These 24 T cell receptor beta chains share one sample of origin, sequenced in a study of OX40 agonist ivuxolimab in advanced cancers. Clones were sequenced by immunoSEQ multiplex PCR, and TCRdb holds only the in-frame ones, with some missing. The data hold 80,000 or so clones, with 70% to 90% observed a single time. Sequenced material: CD4+ or CD8+ T cells sorted from blood, taken in a trial of the OX40 agonist ivuxolimab. These receptors were taken from an adult with an advanced solid tumor such as melanoma, head and neck, liver or kidney cancer.

The chain links TRBV19 to TRBJ2-7; 7 bases are a match to TRBD1. Trimming cost V 1 base and J 0 bases; bases outside gene matches: 9. Germline CDR1 LNHDA, CDR2 SQIVND (reference sequence). The CDR3 is 17 residues long. CDR3 sequence: CASSIAVKSGGSYEQYF. The CDR3 region has the DNA TGTGCCAGTAGTATAGCGGTTAAGTCAGGGGGCTCCTACGAGCAGTACTTC.

This sequence joins TRBV18 and TRBJ2-5; D remains unclear. Germline V gene sequence: CDR1 KGHSH, CDR2 LQKENI. The CDR3 contains 14 residues. V was shortened by 8 bases and J by 6 bases, with 19 bases between the two germline ends. The CDR3 reads CASTRGGDHQTQYF. CDR3 in DNA: TGTGCCAGCACTCGCGGCGGAGACCACCAGACCCAGTACTTC. The full variable domain, completed using reference TRBV18 and TRBJ2-5, is NAGVMQNPRHLVRRRGQEARLRCSPMKGHSHVYWYRQLPEEGLKFMVYLQKENIIDESGMPKERFSAEFPKEGPSILRIQQVVRGDSAAYFCASTRGGDHQTQYFGPGTRLLVL.

J is TRBJ1-1 and V is TRBV10-3; 7 bases match TRBD1. From germline, CDR1 is ENHRY and CDR2 SYGVKD. The CDR3 is 15 residues long. J was trimmed by 1 base and V by 3 bases; bases with no gene match: 5. Here the CDR3 DNA reads TGTGCCATCAGTGACCTAGGGACAGAGAACACTGAAGCTTTCTTT. This translates into CAISDLGTENTEAFF.

The J gene is TRBJ2-3, the V gene TRBV6-4; TRBD2 aligns across 8 bases. V was pared by 5 bases and J by 1 base, with 2 bases of the junction left unmatched. This CDR3 is 14 amino acids long. The germline V gene encodes CDR1 MRHNA and CDR2 SNTAGT. The CDR3 nucleotides are TGTGCCAGCAGTTGGCGGGGGGGCACAGATACGCAGTATTTT. It specifies CASSWRGGTDTQYF.

This clone was seen only a few times. The rearrangement links TRBV6-5 to TRBJ2-7; the D gene is possibly TRBD1 (6 bases). This CDR3 region has 15 residues. With 5 bases removed from V and 2 bases from J, the gap between germline ends came to 16 bases. Germline values: CDR1 MNHEY, CDR2 SVGAGI. CDR3 loop: CASSRDPGHTYEQYF. The CDR3 nucleotides read TGTGCCAGCAGTCGAGATCCGGGACACACCTACGAGCAGTACTTC.

CDR3: CASSSRTGGRNEQYF. Written as DNA, the CDR3 is TGTGCCAGCAGTTCTCGGACAGGGGGCAGGAACGAGCAGTACTTC. The chain employs TRBV7-2 and TRBJ2-7; 11 positions match TRBD1. J was trimmed by 5 bases and V by 6 bases; bases with no gene match: 9. The germline V gene has CDR1 SGHTA and CDR2 FQGNSA. This CDR3 has 15 residues. The whole variable domain, remainder taken from reference TRBV7-2 and TRBJ2-7, is GAGVSQSPSNKVTEKGKDVELRCDPISGHTALYWYRQSLGQGLEFLIYFQGNSAPDKSGLPSDRFSAERTGGSVSTLTIQRTQQEDSAVYLCASSSRTGGRNEQYFGPGTRLTVT.

This clone showed up just a few times. CDR3 sequence reads: CASEEHEGPMNTEAFF. CDR3 DNA sequence: TGTGCCAGTGAAGAACATGAGGGACCAATGAACACTGAAGCTTTCTTT. J is TRBJ1-1 and V is TRBV19; D is possibly TRBD1 (5 bases). V shed 8 bases and J shed 0 bases, with 19 bases lying between them. This CDR3 comprises 16 residues. Germline CDR1 is LNHDA and CDR2 is SQIVND (reference sequence). The variable domain in full, with the rest retrieved from reference TRBV19 and TRBJ1-1, is DGGITQSPKYLFRKEGQNVTLSCEQNLNHDAMYWYRQDPGQGLRLIYYSQIVNDFQKGDIAEGYSVSREKKESFPLTVTSAQKNPTAFYLCASEEHEGPMNTEAFFGQGTRLTVV.

The chain couples TRBV7-8 to TRBJ1-1; no reliable D call. The CDR3 totals 13 residues. Germline assignment: CDR1 SGHVS and CDR2 FQNEAQ. With 5 bases removed from V and 6 bases from J, the gap between germline ends came to 13 bases. The CDR3 nucleotides are TGTGCCAGCAGCCGGACGAGGGCTGCTGAAGCTTTCTTT. This encodes CASSRTRAAEAFF. The full variable domain, its missing parts supplied by reference TRBV7-8 and TRBJ1-1, is GAGVSQSPRYKVAKRGQDVALRCDPISGHVSLFWYQQALGQGPEFLTYFQNEAQLDKSGLPSDRFFAERPEGSVSTLKIQRTQQEDSAVYLCASSRTRAAEAFFGQGTRLTVV.

V and J are TRBV28 and TRBJ2-5, with 7 bases fitting TRBD2. Germline V gene lookup returns CDR1 MDHEN and CDR2 SYDVKM. V lost 11 bases, J lost 5 bases, and 8 bases stayed unmatched. The CDR3 sequence is 12 residues long. The CDR3 reads CASREAVETQYF. In DNA, the CDR3 is TGTGCCTCCCGGGAGGCGGTGGAGACCCAGTACTTC.

The rearrangement links TRBV7-2 to TRBJ1-2; D gene uncertain. The CDR3 covers 14 residues. The germline V gene has CDR1 SGHTA and CDR2 FQGNSA. Trimming left V 5 bases short and J 4 bases short, with 14 bases between. CDR3 nucleotide sequence: TGTGCCAGCAGCCCTATCGACGGCCTCTATGGCTACACCTTC. Translating it yields CASSPIDGLYGYTF. Full variable domain (missing parts from reference TRBV7-2 and TRBJ1-2): GAGVSQSPSNKVTEKGKDVELRCDPISGHTALYWYRQSLGQGLEFLIYFQGNSAPDKSGLPSDRFSAERTGGSVSTLTIQRTQQEDSAVYLCASSPIDGLYGYTFGSGTRLTVV.

The rearrangement joins TRBV5-8 to TRBJ2-1; D perhaps matches TRBD2 (5 bases). V was cut by 1 base and J by 6 bases, with 14 bases left in between. This CDR3 spans 15 amino acids. Germline-derived CDR1 and CDR2 are SGHTS and YDEGEE. CDR3 DNA: TGTGCCAGCAGCTTGCGGGGAGCCCCATTCAATGAGCAGTTCTTC. Its protein is CASSLRGAPFNEQFF.

The CDR3 DNA follows: TGTGCCAGCAGCGTAGGAGGGGGAGGAACCGGGGAGCTGTTTTTT. Its translation is CASSVGGGGTGELFF. The chain couples TRBV9 to TRBJ2-2; D is possibly TRBD1 or TRBD2 (6 bases each). The V end was cut by 0 bases, the J end by 5 bases, with 11 bases between. Germline V gives CDR1 SGDLS, CDR2 YYNGEE. This CDR3 spans 15 amino acids.

J is TRBJ2-1 and V is TRBV10-3; TRBD2 aligns across 7 bases. Trimming removed 9 bases from V and 0 bases from J; junction bases left unmatched: 20. The V gene's germline CDR1 is ENHRY and CDR2 SYGVKD. CDR3 length: 19 residues. CDR3 DNA: TGTGCCATTACTCTCCCTTTGACTAGCCGAAACCGCTCCTACAATGAGCAGTTCTTC. As protein: CAITLPLTSRNRSYNEQFF.

This clone showed up just once. The V gene is TRBV7-2, the J gene TRBJ2-3, with 9 bases fitting TRBD2. The CDR3 consists of 16 residues. The V gene end was trimmed by 1 base and the J gene end by 7 bases; junction bases not matched to a gene: 9. From germline, CDR1 is SGHTA and CDR2 FQGNSA. The CDR3 coding sequence is TGTGCCAGCAGCTTAGAAGTTGGCGGGGGGGTTAATACGCAGTATTTT. Protein sequence: CASSLEVGGGVNTQYF.

The rearrangement links TRBV7-8 to TRBJ1-6; TRBD1 agrees at 9 bases. The J segment lost 6 bases and the V segment lost 3 bases, leaving 6 bases of the junction unmatched. The germline V gene has CDR1 SGHVS and CDR2 FQNEAQ. The CDR3 is 16 amino acids. The CDR3 DNA follows: TGTGCCAGCAGCTTTGTTGGACAGGGGCGTAATTCACCCCTCCACTTT. This codes for CASSFVGQGRNSPLHF. The complete variable domain, with remaining parts taken from reference TRBV7-8 and TRBJ1-6, reads GAGVSQSPRYKVAKRGQDVALRCDPISGHVSLFWYQQALGQGPEFLTYFQNEAQLDKSGLPSDRFFAERPEGSVSTLKIQRTQQEDSAVYLCASSFVGQGRNSPLHFGNGTRLTVT.

This chain connects TRBV7-9 to TRBJ2-4; D not certain. The V gene's germline CDR1 is SEHNR and CDR2 FQNEAQ (reference sequence). The CDR3 sequence is 16 residues long. The V and J ends lost 1 base and 0 bases respectively, with 10 bases between them. The CDR3 region is CASSLGAGLAKNIQYF. As DNA, the CDR3 is TGTGCCAGCAGCTTAGGTGCCGGGCTAGCCAAAAACATTCAGTACTTC.

The genes are TRBV19 and TRBJ1-2; D not resolved. The CDR3 sequence is 15 residues long. Germline lookup yields CDR1 LNHDA and CDR2 SQIVND (reference sequence). V dropped 6 bases and J dropped 5 bases, with 19 bases sitting between them. The CDR3 loop reads CASSSEGTLGYGYTF. CDR3 sequence (DNA): TGTGCCAGTAGCTCAGAAGGTACTTTAGGATATGGCTACACCTTC.

In this sample, this clone turned up once. This rearrangement joins TRBV10-3 to TRBJ1-2; unclear D gene. This CDR3 is built from 14 residues. V lost 0 bases and J 2 bases, leaving 7 bases between the germline ends. Per the germline V gene, CDR1 is ENHRY and CDR2 is SYGVKD. DNA for the CDR3: TGTGCCATCAGTGAGTCATTAGGGAACTATGGCTACACCTTC. Its translation: CAISESLGNYGYTF.

This clone was detected only once. This rearrangement joins TRBV23-1 to TRBJ1-1, with D unclear. TRBV23-1 carries the ORF label, with uncertain function. This CDR3 contains 12 residues. V was pared by 8 bases and J by 5 bases, with 12 bases between. The CDR3 here is CASFAGLTEAFF. CDR3 nucleotide sequence: TGCGCCAGCTTTGCTGGGCTAACTGAAGCTTTCTTT.

The J gene is TRBJ1-1, the V gene TRBV2; D is unresolved. Per the germline V gene, CDR1 is SNHLY and CDR2 is FYNNEI. Trimming pared 6 bases from V and 3 bases from J, leaving 8 bases between. This CDR3 has 12 amino acids. CDR3: CASREGDTEAFF. CDR3 sequence (DNA): TGTGCCAGCAGGGAGGGTGACACTGAAGCTTTCTTT. Looking up the rest from reference TRBV2 and TRBJ1-1 gives the full variable domain: EPEVTQTPSHQVTQMGQEVILRCVPISNHLYFYWYRQILGQKVEFLVSFYNNEISEKSEIFDDQFSVERPDGSNFTLKIRSTKLEDSAMYFCASREGDTEAFFGQGTRLTVV.

This chain connects TRBV9 to TRBJ1-1; 8 nucleotides line up with TRBD1. From germline, CDR1 is SGDLS and CDR2 YYNGEE. The CDR3 has 15 residues. V shed 2 bases and J 1 base; nucleotides not matched to a gene: 4. The DNA for the CDR3 is TGTGCCAGCAGCGTTCAGGGGGCGGGGAACACTGAAGCTTTCTTT. It yields the protein CASSVQGAGNTEAFF.

This clone showed up just once. CDR3 bases: TGTGCCAGCAGCCAAGACTTGATAACGCAGTATTTT. It is translated as CASSQDLITQYF. This rearrangement joins TRBV5-4 to TRBJ2-3; D remains ambiguous. The CDR3 covers 12 residues. V lost 4 bases and J 9 bases, leaving 12 bases between the germline ends. Germline V CDR1 and CDR2: SGHNT, YYREEE (reference sequence).

This clone was seen just once. This rearrangement joins TRBV10-1 to TRBJ2-2, with 7 bases that match TRBD1. Germline V gene data show CDR1 as WNHNN and CDR2 as SYGVQD (reference sequence). J was trimmed by 5 bases and V by 5 bases; bases with no gene match: 8. The CDR3 covers 15 residues. The CDR3 sequence is CASSKGTVQTGELFF. The CDR3 nucleotides are TGCGCCAGCAGTAAGGGGACAGTCCAAACCGGGGAGCTGTTTTTT.

This chain joins TRBV19 and TRBJ1-3, with D perhaps TRBD1 (5 bases). The V end lost 6 bases, the J end lost 2 bases, and 20 bases lay between the germline ends. Germline CDR1 LNHDA, CDR2 SQIVND (reference sequence). The CDR3 covers 17 residues. The CDR3 sequence is CASRGRGRREAGNTIYF. CDR3 nucleotide sequence: TGTGCCAGTAGGGGTCGGGGACGGCGAGAGGCTGGAAACACCATATATTTT.